This T cell receptor beta chain emerged from a study of shared clonotypes between healthy human individuals (dated by TCRdb to the early 2020s). In terms of the full investigation: Three men and a couple of women, aged 18 to 49 years, made up the cohort. To estimate repertoire size and how much clonotype sharing occurs between individuals, the study deeply sequenced the blood TCR repertoires of five or six healthy adults. Different laboratories and diverse techniques were used to prepare libraries and sequence TCR repertoires, to increase sequencing depth and limit assay-specific biases. For each donor, three plates each were used for CD4 naive and CD4 memory, two plates were used for CD8 naive, and one plate was used for CD8 memory. Per donor, leukapheresis produced somewhere between about 0.94 and 10 billion PBMCs.

The CDR3 numbers 16 residues from cysteine through phenylalanine. Of the read, only the CDR3 DNA is kept; its 48 bases are in frame from base 1. CDR1 and CDR2, looked up from the germline V gene, are SGHVS and FQNEAQ. Using the deep immunoSEQ assay, multiplex PCR amplified TCR CDR3 regions from genomic DNA. Extracted genomic DNA from each cell subset was spread evenly across all wells of several immunoSEQ 96-well plates, with each plate serving as a replicate. For sorted subsets, each replicate PCR was loaded with around 220 ng genomic DNA, equivalent to 25,000 to 30,000 T cell genomes. Purified libraries were measured with a Qubit 3.0 fluorometer, size-checked on a Bioanalyzer 2100, and measured again with the KAPA Library Quantification kit. Each immunoSEQ 96-well plate was sequenced on its own single-read 150-cycle Illumina NextSeq 550 flow cell. The study's own analysis went as follows. Because the immunoSEQ output held only junctional sequences and lacked quality scores, the filtering could not match the filtering applied to full-length reads. Sequences were annotated with PyIR, a Python wrapper for IgBLAST v1.9, and V/J genes and CDR3 were assigned using IMGT germline references. Any read was removed if the V/J assignment was weak (E-value above 1e-6), the CDR3 was missing, or the read contained stop codons, out-of-frame junctions, or ambiguous translated residues. V3J clonotypes were defined as sequences sharing an identical inferred V gene, J gene, and CDR3 amino acid sequence. Percentage overlap between repertoires was calculated by dividing the number of shared unique clonotypes by the size of the smaller repertoire. RTK rarefaction, the Chao1 estimator, and Recon v2.1 estimates of unobserved clonotypes were used to assess repertoire richness. Generation probabilities for all TCRbeta clonotypes obtained by the gDNA method from a handful of donors were computed using OLGA. TCRdb stores this immuneACCESS table with in-frame sequences only. Part of the clones is absent; in the studies checked, under half of the shortfall reflects unresolved V genes, and no reason is known for the rest. V and J calls and clone size are given by that table; D and trimming were obtained from the DNA. This sample has some 2.1 million clones in its table, and roughly 93% of those were observed once. The top ten constitute less than 2% of the sample.

CD8 naive samples were CD45RO-negative cells positively selected for CCR7, giving a CD45RA+CCR7+ population that excluded TemRA cells. Healthy HIV-negative adults with no recently reported acute infections or vaccinations were included as donors. Every donor was a Caucasian adult residing in Nashville, Tennessee, USA. Blood was obtained by leukapheresis, after which PBMCs were separated by Ficoll-Histopaque density gradient centrifugation and cryopreserved in liquid nitrogen vapor phase. Analytical flow cytometry was used to check the purity and quantity of every magnetically sorted T cell population. Each sorted fraction had its genomic DNA isolated and then quantified by UV absorbance on a Nanodrop 2000c. As to this clone: Its antigen has not been determined. One end of the junction does not line up with germline, which may come from a read error.

The paper as a whole reports these results and caveats: Sampling was restricted to blood, and TCR repertoires in tissues likely differ from the TCR repertoires found in blood. When a few donors were compared, the shared fraction of clonotypes was around 5.1% for naive CD4, less than 4% for naive CD8, 2% to 2.5% for memory CD4, and 0.35% to 0.5% for memory CD8. Even with the large sequencing depth, rarefaction of the sorted-subset datasets indicated that sequencing was incomplete. Compared with non-shared clonotypes, clonotypes shared by all four sorted-subset donors had higher generation probabilities. Because the study included only a small number of donors, the genetic and exposure-history diversity represented was limited. Pairwise subsampling led to the expectation that sequencing depth would affect the degree of clonotype sharing among donors. Naive subsets generally had larger estimated clonotype richness than memory subsets did.

This sequence was found in a man younger than 35 in good health. Some clones in this sample may be carry-over from other donors' samples. Sequencing used naive CD8+ T cells from PBMCs. Per the publication, the cell subset or site label means: CD45RA+CCR7+. This chain is built from TRBV7-8 and TRBJ2-2; 8 of the junction bases match TRBD1. The nucleotides read TGTGCCAGCAGCCGCTCGGACAGGGCGGGACCTACGAGGCACCTATTT. Translated, it gives CASSRSDRAGPTRHLF.